Listed below are T cell receptor beta chains from one sample, sequenced in a study of cytomegalovirus exposure and HLA in healthy donors. Some clones are missing from TCRdb's copy, which holds only in-frame ones; the method was immunoSEQ multiplex PCR. The sample includes fewer than 100,000 clones, over 65% of them seen just once. The sample was PBMCs. Every receptor here comes from a woman aged 60 to 75 in good health and CMV-seronegative. Both conserved end residues are part of each CDR3. The D gene is left open where the match is weak. Clone size is stated in some rows and not others, as once, few, many or a class when expanded.

size: -; J: TRBJ2-5; D: -; V: TRBV19; DNA: TGTGCCAGTAGTATCACAGGGATATCCCAAGAGACCCAGTACTTC; CDR3: CASSITGISQETQYF
size: -; J: TRBJ2-1; D: TRBD2; V: TRBV6-1; DNA: TGTGCCAGCAGTGTCCGACTAGCGGGGAACAATGAGCAGTTCTTC; CDR3: CASSVRLAGNNEQFF
size: -; J: TRBJ2-5; D: TRBD2; V: TRBV4-2; DNA: TGTGCCAGCAGCCAAGAGGGGGCTAGCGGGAGTGGATGGGAGACCCAGTACTTC; CDR3: CASSQEGASGSGWETQYF
size: -; J: TRBJ2-1; D: TRBD2; V: TRBV4-3; DNA: TGCGCCAGCAGCCACCTTGGACTAGCGGGGGACAATGAGCAGTTCTTC; CDR3: CASSHLGLAGDNEQFF
size: few; J: TRBJ2-7; D: -; V: TRBV7-6; DNA: TGTGCCAGCAGCTTAATTTCACAGCGTGGAGGGCGTTGCGAGCAGTACTTC; CDR3: CASSLISQRGGRCEQYF
size: -; J: TRBJ1-2; D: TRBD1; V: TRBV19; DNA: TGTGCCAGTACCCTGGGGACAGGGGGTGGCTACACCTTC; CDR3: CASTLGTGGGYTF
size: -; J: TRBJ2-2; D: TRBD1; V: TRBV18; DNA: TGTGCCAGCTCACTGGGACAGGGAGAAACCGGGGAGCTGTTTTTT; CDR3: CASSLGQGETGELFF
size: once; J: TRBJ2-1; D: TRBD1; V: TRBV6-5; DNA: TGTGCCAGCAGTTCCACAGGGGATGAGCAGTTCTTC; CDR3: CASSSTGDEQFF
size: few; J: TRBJ2-7; D: -; V: TRBV5-4; DNA: TGTGCCAGCAGCCCCACGACTACCTCCTACGAGCAGTACTTC; CDR3: CASSPTTTSYEQYF
size: -; J: TRBJ1-5; D: -; V: TRBV27; DNA: TGTGCCAGCAGCCCCCGGGACACCTCGCGCAGCCAGCATTTT; CDR3: CASSPRDTSRSQHF
size: once; J: TRBJ1-1; D: TRBD1; V: TRBV5-1; DNA: TGCGCCAGCAGCGCGGACAGGTACCCGAACACTGAAGCTTTCTTT; CDR3: CASSADRYPNTEAFF
size: -; J: TRBJ2-7; D: -; V: TRBV27; DNA: TGTGCCAGCAGTAGGACGTACCGTGGAGGCGAGCAGTACTTC; CDR3: CASSRTYRGGEQYF
size: -; J: TRBJ2-7; D: -; V: TRBV6-5; DNA: TGTGCCAGCAGTTACTCGTGGGGTGAGGGCTACGAGCAGTACTTC; CDR3: CASSYSWGEGYEQYF
size: -; J: TRBJ1-1; D: TRBD1; V: TRBV7-2; DNA: TGTGCCAGCAGCCTCAGGGGGCTGAACACTGAAGCTTTCTTT; CDR3: CASSLRGLNTEAFF
size: -; J: TRBJ1-3; D: -; V: TRBV19; DNA: TGTGCCAGTAACTCGGACAGCTCTGGAAACACCATATATTTT; CDR3: CASNSDSSGNTIYF
size: -; J: TRBJ1-1; D: -; V: TRBV2; DNA: TGTGCCAGCATCCCTGGTAGAGGGAACACTGAAGCTTTCTTT; CDR3: CASIPGRGNTEAFF
size: -; J: TRBJ1-2; D: -; V: TRBV7-9; DNA: TGTGCCAGCAGCGGCCGGGGGGGCCTTCAGTACACCTTC; CDR3: CASSGRGGLQYTF
size: -; J: TRBJ2-3; D: -; V: TRBV6-5; DNA: TGTGCCAGCAGAACCACCATCAGGGATTTACGTACGCAGTATTTT; CDR3: CASRTTIRDLRTQYF
size: once; J: TRBJ2-5; D: -; V: TRBV15; DNA: TGTGCCACCAGCCCTAGGAGAGGAGAGACCCAGTACTTC; CDR3: CATSPRRGETQYF
size: once; J: TRBJ2-3; D: -; V: TRBV21-1; DNA: TGTGCCAGCAGCAACCCTGGCGATACGCAGTATTTT; CDR3: CASSNPGDTQYF
size: -; J: TRBJ1-1; D: -; V: TRBV14; DNA: TGTGCCAGCAGCCAAGCCAGGGTAGGTGAGGCTTTCTTT; CDR3: CASSQARVGEAFF
size: -; J: TRBJ2-1; D: -; V: TRBV5-4; DNA: TGTGCCAGCAGTCCTGACAGAACAATTGCCAATGAGCAGTTCTTC; CDR3: CASSPDRTIANEQFF
size: once; J: TRBJ2-5; D: TRBD2; V: TRBV9; DNA: TGTGCCAGCAGCGTAGAAGGAGGGGGACTAGCGGGGGGCCTCGTACAAGAGACCCAGTACTTC; CDR3: CASSVEGGGLAGGLVQETQYF
size: -; J: TRBJ1-2; D: -; V: TRBV6-5; DNA: TGTGCCAGCAGTTTCAAGGCGGCCGCTCTATCTGGCTACACCTTC; CDR3: CASSFKAAALSGYTF
size: once; J: TRBJ1-1; D: -; V: TRBV27; DNA: TGTGCCAGCACCCGGCTGGGACAACTCGGAGAGAACACTGAAGCTTTCTTT; CDR3: CASTRLGQLGENTEAFF
size: -; J: TRBJ2-7; D: -; V: TRBV19; DNA: TGTGCCAGTAGTATTTTTGGCTGCGAGCAGTACTTC; CDR3: CASSIFGCEQYF
size: -; J: TRBJ2-3; D: TRBD1; V: TRBV6-6; DNA: TGTGCCAGCAGTTACTCGGGACAGGGAACAGATACGCAGTATTTT; CDR3: CASSYSGQGTDTQYF
size: -; J: TRBJ2-2; D: TRBD1; V: TRBV5-1; DNA: TGCGCCAGCAGCCCCCTCTCAGGGGGCGACACCGGGGAGCTGTTTTTT; CDR3: CASSPLSGGDTGELFF
size: once; J: TRBJ2-3; D: -; V: TRBV6-5; DNA: TGTGCCAGCAGTCTTGGCGGGCTCACAGATACGCAGTATTTT; CDR3: CASSLGGLTDTQYF
size: -; J: TRBJ2-2; D: TRBD1; V: TRBV29-1; DNA: TGCAGCGTTGGGGAGAGGGGGCTGAGCACCGGGGAGCTGTTTTTT; CDR3: CSVGERGLSTGELFF
size: once; J: TRBJ1-4; D: -; V: TRBV7-7; DNA: TGTGCCAGCAGCTTAGGCACAGGCTTAGGGGAAAAACTGTTTTTT; CDR3: CASSLGTGLGEKLFF
size: -; J: TRBJ2-3; D: TRBD2; V: TRBV4-3; DNA: TGCGCCAGCAGCCAAGGGGCGGGGGGACTTCTGGCTCTAGGGCGTACGCAGTATTTT; CDR3: CASSQGAGGLLALGRTQYF
size: -; J: TRBJ1-5; D: TRBD1; V: TRBV12-5; DNA: TGTGCTAGTGGACCGGGACAGAGCAATCAGCCCCAGCATTTT; CDR3: CASGPGQSNQPQHF
size: -; J: TRBJ2-1; D: -; V: TRBV30; DNA: TGTGCCTGGAGGCCCTCCGGGACACAGAAATACAATGAGCAGTTCTTC; CDR3: CAWRPSGTQKYNEQFF
size: -; J: TRBJ1-3; D: -; V: TRBV5-6; DNA: TGTGCCAGCAGCCGAAACGTGCACAGGGCTGGAAACACCATATATTTT; CDR3: CASSRNVHRAGNTIYF
size: -; J: TRBJ2-3; D: -; V: TRBV5-6; DNA: TGTGCCAGCAGCATGGCGGGACTCACAGATACGCAGTATTTT; CDR3: CASSMAGLTDTQYF
size: -; J: TRBJ2-1; D: -; V: TRBV4-2; DNA: TGTGCCAGCAGTCGGGAGCGGGCGAGAGACAATGAGCAGTTCTTC; CDR3: CASSRERARDNEQFF
size: -; J: TRBJ1-6; D: -; V: TRBV10-3; DNA: TGTGCCATCAGTGAGTCGACTCGAGCAGTCGGCTCACCCCTCCACTTT; CDR3: CAISESTRAVGSPLHF
size: -; J: TRBJ2-5; D: TRBD1; V: TRBV7-9; DNA: TGTGCCAGCAGCACGGACAGGGGGCTCCTATGGGGACAAGAGACCCAGTACTTC; CDR3: CASSTDRGLLWGQETQYF
size: -; J: TRBJ1-2; D: TRBD1; V: TRBV7-9; DNA: TGTGCCAGCAGCTCCTCCGGGACAGGACAGGTCTATGGCTACACCTTC; CDR3: CASSSSGTGQVYGYTF
size: -; J: TRBJ1-2; D: -; V: TRBV5-1; DNA: TGCGCCAGCAGCTTGGACAGGCTCGGCTATGGCTACACCTTC; CDR3: CASSLDRLGYGYTF
size: -; J: TRBJ2-1; D: TRBD2; V: TRBV2; DNA: TGTGCCAGCCGCCGCGGGGGTCCCAATGAGCAGTTCTTC; CDR3: CASRRGGPNEQFF
size: -; J: TRBJ2-1; D: -; V: TRBV7-2; DNA: TGTGCCAGCAGCTTAAGCGCCAACTCCTACAATGAGCAGTTCTTC; CDR3: CASSLSANSYNEQFF
size: -; J: TRBJ1-5; D: -; V: TRBV30; DNA: TGTGCCTGGAGTGTGTTCCCCAGTCAGCCCCAGCATTTT; CDR3: CAWSVFPSQPQHF
size: -; J: TRBJ2-7; D: TRBD2; V: TRBV7-2; DNA: TGTGCCATAACTAGCGGGAGTCTCCACGAGCAGTACTTC; CDR3: CAITSGSLHEQYF
size: -; J: TRBJ2-5; D: TRBD1; V: TRBV2; DNA: TGTGCCAGTGACAGGGGTCGGGAGACCCAGTACTTC; CDR3: CASDRGRETQYF
size: -; J: TRBJ2-7; D: TRBD1; V: TRBV5-1; DNA: TGCGCCAGCCGCATCGGACAGGACTACGAGCAGTACTTC; CDR3: CASRIGQDYEQYF
size: few; J: TRBJ1-2; D: TRBD1; V: TRBV6-5; DNA: TGTGCCAGCAGTTACGGGACAGGTCCCTATGGCTACACCTTC; CDR3: CASSYGTGPYGYTF
size: -; J: TRBJ2-7; D: -; V: TRBV19; DNA: TGTGCCAGTAACCCTAGGATGGGTGGCGAGCAGTACTTC; CDR3: CASNPRMGGEQYF
size: -; J: TRBJ2-7; D: -; V: TRBV10-1; DNA: TGCGCCAGCACTCTTTCCTACGAGCAGTACTTC; CDR3: CASTLSYEQYF
size: -; J: TRBJ2-3; D: TRBD2; V: TRBV4-1; DNA: TGCGCCAGCAGCCAAGGGCTAGCGGGAGGGTCCCGCACAGATACGCAGTATTTT; CDR3: CASSQGLAGGSRTDTQYF
size: -; J: TRBJ1-4; D: TRBD1; V: TRBV5-6; DNA: TGTGCCAGCAGTTTCGCCGGGACAGGGGGTGAAAAACTGTTTTTT; CDR3: CASSFAGTGGEKLFF